The rows below give T cell receptor beta chains drawn from one sample of a study of identical twins. TCRdb independently ran MiXCR on the 5' RACE reads; one entry per CDR3 protein. Here the sample spans around 280,000 distinct CDR3 sequences, 8% to 9% being singletons. This sample was also put to use in a study of yellow fever vaccine responses in identical twins.

The source material was memory (CD45RO+) T cells sorted from blood. The receptor set was obtained from a woman aged 18-29 years in good health. The CDR3 runs from the conserved cysteine through the conserved F or W. The order of the fields is J gene, D gene, V gene, clone size, CDR3 protein, CDR3 DNA. The D gene is left open where the match is weak. Expanded clones are given a class, and other clones once, few, many or no size at all.

J gene: TRBJ2-1
D gene: NA
V gene: TRBV28
clone size: NA
CDR3 protein: CASSKPGVGPYNEQFF
CDR3 DNA: TGTGCCAGCAGTAAGCCTGGGGTCGGGCCCTACAATGAGCAGTTCTTC

J gene: TRBJ1-3
D gene: NA
V gene: TRBV11-1
clone size: few
CDR3 protein: CASRGAVTDRLSGNTIYF
CDR3 DNA: TGTGCCAGCAGAGGGGCGGTTACCGACCGGCTCTCTGGAAACACCATATATTTT

J gene: TRBJ2-7
D gene: TRBD2
V gene: TRBV20-1
clone size: few
CDR3 protein: CSAVIAGGRYEQYF
CDR3 DNA: TGCAGTGCAGTAATAGCGGGAGGGCGGTACGAGCAGTACTTC

J gene: TRBJ2-5
D gene: TRBD1
V gene: TRBV12-3/TRBV12-4
clone size: many
CDR3 protein: CASSFGTGQETQYF
CDR3 DNA: TGTGCCAGCAGTTTCGGGACAGGACAAGAGACCCAGTACTTC

J gene: TRBJ2-1
D gene: NA
V gene: TRBV11-2
clone size: NA
CDR3 protein: CASSEQRLVNEQFF
CDR3 DNA: TGTGCCAGCAGCGAACAGCGACTGGTAAATGAGCAGTTCTTC

J gene: TRBJ2-2
D gene: NA
V gene: TRBV11-3
clone size: NA
CDR3 protein: CASSPGRANTGELFF
CDR3 DNA: TGTGCCAGCAGTCCGGGACGTGCGAACACCGGGGAGCTGTTTTTT

J gene: TRBJ2-4
D gene: TRBD2
V gene: TRBV12-3/TRBV12-4
clone size: many
CDR3 protein: CASSLRLAVAKNIQYF
CDR3 DNA: TGTGCCAGCAGTTTAAGACTAGCGGTAGCCAAAAACATTCAGTACTTC

J gene: TRBJ2-2
D gene: NA
V gene: TRBV3-1
clone size: few
CDR3 protein: CASSPAALRAEGGELFF
CDR3 DNA: TGTGCCAGCAGCCCCGCGGCGTTGCGGGCCGAGGGAGGGGAGCTGTTTTTT

J gene: TRBJ1-2
D gene: TRBD1
V gene: TRBV5-1
clone size: few
CDR3 protein: CASSLSGTGFGEGYTF
CDR3 DNA: TGCGCCAGCAGCCTCTCCGGGACAGGGTTTGGGGAAGGCTACACCTTC

J gene: TRBJ2-3
D gene: TRBD2
V gene: TRBV12-3/TRBV12-4
clone size: many
CDR3 protein: CASSPEPGLIPDTQYF
CDR3 DNA: TGTGCCAGCAGTCCCGAACCGGGACTAATCCCAGATACGCAGTATTTT

J gene: TRBJ2-3
D gene: NA
V gene: TRBV29-1
clone size: many
CDR3 protein: CSVFYGFSTDTQYF
CDR3 DNA: TGCAGCGTTTTTTACGGGTTTAGTACAGATACGCAGTATTTT

J gene: TRBJ2-7
D gene: TRBD2
V gene: TRBV5-1
clone size: many
CDR3 protein: CASSATSGRHYEQYF
CDR3 DNA: TGCGCCAGCAGCGCCACTAGCGGGAGGCATTACGAGCAGTACTTC

J gene: TRBJ1-1
D gene: TRBD1
V gene: TRBV4-1
clone size: few
CDR3 protein: CASRVGTDRGEAFF
CDR3 DNA: TGCGCCAGCAGGGTAGGGACAGACAGGGGTGAAGCTTTCTTT

J gene: TRBJ2-3
D gene: NA
V gene: TRBV20-1
clone size: few
CDR3 protein: CSVLTYTDTQYF
CDR3 DNA: TGCAGCGTCTTGACCTACACAGATACGCAGTATTTT

J gene: TRBJ2-5
D gene: NA
V gene: TRBV29-1
clone size: many
CDR3 protein: CSVLLGSFEATQYF
CDR3 DNA: TGCAGCGTCCTTTTAGGGTCTTTCGAAGCGACCCAGTACTTC

J gene: TRBJ1-1
D gene: NA
V gene: TRBV7-2
clone size: NA
CDR3 protein: CASSLYVVYSVAFF
CDR3 DNA: TGTGCCAGCAGCTTATACGTAGTGTACTCGGTAGCTTTCTTT

J gene: TRBJ1-4
D gene: NA
V gene: TRBV27
clone size: few
CDR3 protein: CASSSGAAGSEKLFF
CDR3 DNA: TGTGCCAGCAGTTCAGGGGCCGCGGGTAGTGAAAAACTGTTTTTT

J gene: TRBJ2-4
D gene: NA
V gene: TRBV5-6
clone size: few
CDR3 protein: CASSLASGILAKNIQYF
CDR3 DNA: TGTGCCAGCAGCTTGGCCTCAGGAATCCTAGCCAAAAACATTCAGTACTTC

J gene: TRBJ2-3
D gene: TRBD2
V gene: TRBV6-2/TRBV6-3
clone size: many
CDR3 protein: CASSPLAGTDTQYF
CDR3 DNA: TGTGCCAGCAGCCCCCTAGCGGGCACAGATACGCAGTATTTT

J gene: TRBJ2-5
D gene: NA
V gene: TRBV10-1
clone size: NA
CDR3 protein: CASSADRFQKTQYF
CDR3 DNA: TGCGCCAGCAGTGCTGACAGGTTTCAAAAGACCCAGTACTTC

J gene: TRBJ1-5
D gene: NA
V gene: TRBV7-6
clone size: few
CDR3 protein: CASSLGPPRGNQPQHF
CDR3 DNA: TGTGCCAGCAGCTTGGGACCTCCCCGGGGCAATCAGCCCCAGCATTTT

J gene: TRBJ2-2
D gene: TRBD1
V gene: TRBV6-4
clone size: many
CDR3 protein: CASSHRQGDTGELFF
CDR3 DNA: TGTGCCAGCAGTCACCGACAGGGAGATACCGGGGAGCTGTTTTTT

J gene: TRBJ2-1
D gene: NA
V gene: TRBV5-1
clone size: many
CDR3 protein: CASSLDGTRNNEQFF
CDR3 DNA: TGCGCCAGCAGCTTGGACGGGACCCGAAACAATGAGCAGTTCTTC

J gene: TRBJ2-7
D gene: NA
V gene: TRBV28
clone size: NA
CDR3 protein: CASSPLRSLLADSYEQYF
CDR3 DNA: TGTGCCAGCAGTCCCCTTCGGTCTTTACTGGCGGACTCCTACGAGCAGTACTTC

J gene: TRBJ1-1
D gene: NA
V gene: TRBV10-3
clone size: many
CDR3 protein: CATNFWTGNTEAFF
CDR3 DNA: TGTGCCACCAACTTTTGGACGGGGAACACTGAAGCTTTCTTT

J gene: TRBJ2-3
D gene: TRBD2
V gene: TRBV20-1
clone size: few
CDR3 protein: CSAQGLAGVPETNTDTQYF
CDR3 DNA: TGCAGTGCCCAAGGACTAGCGGGGGTCCCAGAAACAAACACAGATACGCAGTATTTT

J gene: TRBJ1-6
D gene: NA
V gene: TRBV12-3/TRBV12-4
clone size: few
CDR3 protein: CASSPGGAPLHF
CDR3 DNA: TGTGCCAGCAGTCCTGGGGGGGCACCCCTCCACTTT

J gene: TRBJ2-7
D gene: NA
V gene: TRBV2
clone size: NA
CDR3 protein: CASSEGGQYYEQYF
CDR3 DNA: TGTGCCAGCAGTGAGGGGGGACAGTACTACGAGCAGTACTTC

J gene: TRBJ2-5
D gene: NA
V gene: TRBV24-1
clone size: many
CDR3 protein: CATSAPGLETQYF
CDR3 DNA: TGTGCCACCAGTGCACCGGGACTAGAGACCCAGTACTTC

J gene: TRBJ2-7
D gene: NA
V gene: TRBV5-1
clone size: many
CDR3 protein: CASSDHRVLYEQYF
CDR3 DNA: TGCGCCAGCAGCGACCACCGGGTGCTCTACGAGCAGTACTTC

J gene: TRBJ2-3
D gene: NA
V gene: TRBV9
clone size: NA
CDR3 protein: CASSVVGGVTDTQYF
CDR3 DNA: TGTGCCAGCAGCGTAGTAGGGGGAGTCACAGATACGCAGTATTTT

J gene: TRBJ2-3
D gene: TRBD1
V gene: TRBV2
clone size: NA
CDR3 protein: CASSWDRLTDTQYF
CDR3 DNA: TGTGCCAGCAGTTGGGACAGGCTCACAGATACGCAGTATTTT

J gene: TRBJ1-2
D gene: NA
V gene: TRBV10-3
clone size: NA
CDR3 protein: CAISESIDRIYGYTF
CDR3 DNA: TGTGCCATCAGTGAGTCGATAGACAGAATCTATGGCTACACCTTC

J gene: TRBJ2-3
D gene: TRBD2
V gene: TRBV3-1
clone size: NA
CDR3 protein: CASSQAAGGQTDTQYF
CDR3 DNA: TGTGCCAGCAGCCAGGCCGCGGGGGGGCAAACAGATACGCAGTATTTT

J gene: TRBJ2-1
D gene: TRBD1
V gene: TRBV29-1
clone size: many
CDR3 protein: CSIRDRGRAGSYNEQFF
CDR3 DNA: TGCAGCATCCGGGACAGGGGGCGCGCGGGCTCCTACAATGAGCAGTTCTTC

J gene: TRBJ2-2
D gene: NA
V gene: TRBV5-1
clone size: few
CDR3 protein: CASSFRADGELFF
CDR3 DNA: TGCGCCAGCAGCTTCAGGGCGGACGGGGAGCTGTTTTTT

J gene: TRBJ2-7
D gene: NA
V gene: TRBV9
clone size: NA
CDR3 protein: CASSVGLGRGIHEQYF
CDR3 DNA: TGTGCCAGCAGCGTAGGTTTGGGCAGGGGTATACACGAGCAGTACTTC

J gene: TRBJ1-4
D gene: NA
V gene: TRBV6-5
clone size: NA
CDR3 protein: CASSYYRTNEKLFF
CDR3 DNA: TGTGCCAGCAGTTACTACAGGACTAATGAAAAACTGTTTTTT

J gene: TRBJ2-7
D gene: NA
V gene: TRBV28
clone size: NA
CDR3 protein: CASSFLRYEQYF
CDR3 DNA: TGTGCCAGCAGTTTCCTCCGCTACGAGCAGTACTTC

J gene: TRBJ1-1
D gene: TRBD1
V gene: TRBV20-1
clone size: many
CDR3 protein: CRGQTDGMNTEAFF
CDR3 DNA: TGCAGGGGACAGACCGACGGAATGAACACTGAAGCTTTCTTT

J gene: TRBJ2-1
D gene: TRBD2
V gene: TRBV27
clone size: few
CDR3 protein: CASSAYSGSSYNEQFF
CDR3 DNA: TGTGCCAGCAGTGCCTATAGCGGGAGCTCCTACAATGAGCAGTTCTTC

J gene: TRBJ2-1
D gene: TRBD2
V gene: TRBV20-1
clone size: few
CDR3 protein: CSARPTSGSEQFF
CDR3 DNA: TGCAGTGCTAGACCTACTAGCGGGAGCGAGCAGTTCTTC

J gene: TRBJ2-2
D gene: NA
V gene: TRBV29-1
clone size: NA
CDR3 protein: CSARDRNAPGELFF
CDR3 DNA: TGCAGCGCTAGAGACAGGAATGCCCCCGGGGAGCTGTTTTTT

J gene: TRBJ2-5
D gene: NA
V gene: TRBV11-2
clone size: NA
CDR3 protein: CASRSVAGNRVETQYF
CDR3 DNA: TGTGCCAGCAGGTCCGTGGCGGGCAATAGGGTGGAGACCCAGTACTTC

J gene: TRBJ2-1
D gene: TRBD2
V gene: TRBV2
clone size: few
CDR3 protein: CASKGLASRKLYNEQFF
CDR3 DNA: TGTGCCAGCAAGGGACTAGCGTCCAGAAAACTGTACAATGAGCAGTTCTTC

J gene: TRBJ1-2
D gene: TRBD1
V gene: TRBV29-1
clone size: NA
CDR3 protein: CSVTGEGGYTF
CDR3 DNA: TGCAGCGTTACAGGGGAAGGTGGCTACACCTTC

J gene: TRBJ2-2
D gene: TRBD2
V gene: TRBV4-1
clone size: NA
CDR3 protein: CASSQEIAGGFGELFF
CDR3 DNA: TGCGCCAGCAGCCAAGAAATAGCGGGGGGGTTCGGGGAGCTGTTTTTT

J gene: TRBJ2-1
D gene: TRBD2
V gene: TRBV6-7
clone size: NA
CDR3 protein: CASGAGLAREQFF
CDR3 DNA: TGTGCCAGCGGAGCGGGACTAGCACGTGAGCAGTTCTTC

J gene: TRBJ2-1
D gene: TRBD2
V gene: TRBV7-9
clone size: many
CDR3 protein: CASSLDSLAGGEQFF
CDR3 DNA: TGTGCCAGCAGCTTAGATTCTCTTGCGGGGGGCGAGCAGTTCTTC

J gene: TRBJ2-7
D gene: NA
V gene: TRBV10-3
clone size: many
CDR3 protein: CAISGRDPYEQYF
CDR3 DNA: TGTGCCATCAGTGGAAGGGACCCCTACGAGCAGTACTTC

J gene: TRBJ2-7
D gene: TRBD2
V gene: TRBV18
clone size: many
CDR3 protein: CASSPDGREQYF
CDR3 DNA: TGTGCCAGCTCACCAGACGGGAGGGAGCAGTACTTC

J gene: TRBJ2-3
D gene: NA
V gene: TRBV9
clone size: few
CDR3 protein: CASSVASLDTQYF
CDR3 DNA: TGTGCCAGCAGCGTAGCTAGTTTAGATACGCAGTATTTT

J gene: TRBJ2-7
D gene: TRBD1
V gene: TRBV7-8
clone size: NA
CDR3 protein: CASSLGQEQYF
CDR3 DNA: TGTGCCAGCAGCTTGGGACAGGAGCAGTACTTC

J gene: TRBJ2-2
D gene: TRBD2
V gene: TRBV6-2/TRBV6-3
clone size: NA
CDR3 protein: CASRAERGVYTGELFF
CDR3 DNA: TGTGCCAGCCGCGCAGAGCGGGGGGTATATACCGGGGAGCTGTTTTTT

J gene: TRBJ1-6
D gene: NA
V gene: TRBV20-1
clone size: NA
CDR3 protein: CSASGGQLFLHF
CDR3 DNA: TGCAGTGCTAGTGGGGGACAACTTTTCCTCCACTTT